This T cell receptor beta chain was sequenced during a study of blood T cell repertoires in COVID-19 (dated by TCRdb to 2018 to 2020). Concerning the study at large: Samples from collaborators originated in the United States, Italy and Spain and spanned both the acute and convalescent phases of COVID-19. The material from the prospective study consisted of cDNA or gDNA derived from T cells, B-cell-depleted T cells, or PBMCs. The dataset comprised deeply sampled blood TCRbeta repertoires from subjects exposed to, actively infected with, or recovered from COVID-19. The repertoires were made available in a free public database intended to serve as a resource for research on the immune response to SARS-CoV-2. The samples were drawn from the first 160 participants of the ongoing ImmuneRACE study and from over a thousand subjects provided by 6 global collaborators. A de-identified subject ID, COVID-19 status, age in years and sex were almost always included in the sample metadata. Where available, HLA class I and class II types were taken from metadata supplied by the sample provider and were not determined by assay-based typing. General study outcomes and caveats: How much clinical and demographic metadata was included differed by source and by participant, and the metadata was provided uncurated.

A note on this clone: Its antigen has not been determined. No base qualities exist here, and no much larger clone lies one base off it.

The collaborating institutions used their own protocols to collect whole blood in K2EDTA tubes. For TCRbeta analysis, collaborators shipped samples in one of three forms: frozen whole blood, isolated PBMCs, or DNA extracted from either of those sample types. Inclusive of the bounding cysteine and phenylalanine, the CDR3 is 19 residues long. Solely the CDR3 DNA is kept, with 57 bases framed from the first base. Reading the germline V gene gives CDR1 MRHNA and CDR2 SNTAGT. The germline V end is reduced by 4 bases and the J end by 4 bases; junction bases left unmatched: 17. TCRbeta CDR3 regions were amplified from genomic DNA by means of the immunoSEQ Assay, a bias-controlled multiplex PCR. As for the authors' bioinformatics: Nucleated cell counts per sample were estimated from amplification of reference gene primers within the assay. To quantify the absolute abundance of each unique TCRbeta CDR3 rearrangement, sequence reads were collapsed and filtered. For each sample, productive Simpson clonality was calculated by taking the square root of Simpson's diversity index across productive rearrangements. Imported from immuneACCESS, the table was reduced by TCRdb to in-frame sequences with V and J called. These copies leave out some clones; in studies compared against another copy, an unresolved V gene accounts for under half, and the cause of the remainder is not known. V, J and clone size are those of that table, while D and trimming were read from the DNA. A total of tens of thousands of clones appear in this sample, 91% of them only once. The ten most abundant clones make up under 2% of the sample.

The sample consisted of peripheral blood. This chain joins TRBV6-4 to TRBJ2-1; 9 central nucleotides agree with TRBD2. The source is a woman aged 45 to 65 in a cohort sampled during active COVID-19. Here the CDR3 is given as CASSVAGLAGRRRYNEQFF. The DNA reads TGTGCCAGCAGTGTCGCGGGCCTAGCGGGAAGAAGGAGGTACAATGAGCAGTTCTTC.